These T cell receptor beta chains were read from a single sample in a study of cytomegalovirus exposure and HLA in healthy donors. Produced via immunoSEQ multiplex PCR; TCRdb's table is partial and in-frame only. The sample includes 120,000 or so clones, roughly 82% seen only once; the top ten take roughly 5.8%. The sample consisted of PBMCs. The receptors stem from a man between 18 and 35 years old in good health and CMV-seropositive. CDR3s include the opening cysteine and the closing phenylalanine or tryptophan. D genes are given only for firm matches. Expanded clones get a size class; other rows say once, few or many, or leave the size out.

abundance | j_gene | v_gene | d_gene | CDR3aa | CDR3nt
- | TRBJ2-3 | TRBV7-3 | TRBD2 | CASSPLVRTSGRYTQYF | TGTGCCAGCAGTCCGTTGGTCAGGACTAGCGGGAGATATACGCAGTATTTT
- | TRBJ1-2 | TRBV27 | TRBD1 | CASSGTGTGKGGYTF | TGTGCCAGCAGTGGGACCGGGACAGGGAAGGGGGGCTACACCTTC
few | TRBJ2-5 | TRBV11-2 | TRBD1 | CASSVRDRGVETQYF | TGTGCCAGCAGCGTTCGGGACAGGGGGGTTGAGACCCAGTACTTC
- | TRBJ2-1 | TRBV5-1 | TRBD2 | CASTRTSGISYNEQFF | TGCGCCAGCACCCGGACTAGCGGGATCTCATACAATGAGCAGTTCTTC
- | TRBJ2-5 | TRBV28 | TRBD2 | CASSSGGAGLETQYF | TGTGCCAGCAGTTCCGGGGGGGCGGGGTTGGAGACCCAGTACTTC
- | TRBJ2-3 | TRBV10-1 | TRBD2 | CASSGGSADTQYF | TGCGCCAGCAGCGGGGGGAGCGCAGATACGCAGTATTTT
- | TRBJ2-1 | TRBV12-5 | TRBD1 | CASGSNQGDEQFF | TGTGCTAGTGGTTCAAATCAGGGGGATGAGCAGTTCTTC
- | TRBJ2-2 | TRBV5-4 | TRBD2 | CASSLGLAGANTGELFF | TGTGCCAGCAGCTTGGGGCTAGCGGGCGCGAACACCGGGGAGCTGTTTTTT
once | TRBJ2-7 | TRBV6-5 | - | CASSYPGAHEQYF | TGTGCCAGCAGTTACCCTGGAGCACACGAGCAGTACTTC
- | TRBJ2-1 | TRBV6-6 | TRBD1 | CASSHIQQGDEQFF | TGTGCCAGCAGTCACATACAACAGGGGGATGAGCAGTTCTTC
- | TRBJ2-3 | TRBV7-8 | - | CASSLVEEAGTDTQYF | TGTGCCAGCAGCTTAGTTGAGGAGGCGGGCACAGATACGCAGTATTTT
- | TRBJ2-7 | TRBV15 | - | CATSRDLGDYEQYF | TGTGCCACCAGCAGAGATTTAGGCGACTACGAGCAGTACTTC
- | TRBJ1-1 | TRBV2 | - | CASKIKGGTEAFF | TGTGCCAGCAAAATAAAAGGGGGCACTGAAGCTTTCTTT
- | TRBJ1-3 | TRBV10-3 | - | CAISDTDTGNTIYF | TGTGCCATCAGTGACACAGATACTGGAAACACCATATATTTT
- | TRBJ2-7 | TRBV7-8 | - | CASSDGTNEQYF | TGTGCCAGCAGCGACGGGACAAACGAGCAGTACTTC
- | TRBJ2-1 | TRBV29-1 | TRBD1 | CSALLRDRGSYNEQFF | TGCAGCGCCTTACTCCGGGACAGGGGTTCCTACAATGAGCAGTTCTTC
- | TRBJ2-4 | TRBV6-1 | - | CASSEGTVLNSQYF | TGTGCCAGCAGTGAAGGGACAGTGCTAAACAGTCAGTACTTC
- | TRBJ2-1 | TRBV7-9 | TRBD2 | CASSLAQLAGASFYEQFF | TGTGCCAGCAGCTTAGCTCAACTAGCGGGAGCTTCATTCTATGAGCAGTTCTTC
- | TRBJ2-7 | TRBV6-5 | - | CASSRTQHYEQYF | TGTGCCAGCAGTCGTACACAGCACTACGAGCAGTACTTC
- | TRBJ2-3 | TRBV6-4 | TRBD2 | CASSDRVAGAPDTQYF | TGTGCCAGCAGTGACAGAGTAGCGGGGGCCCCAGATACGCAGTATTTT
- | TRBJ1-6 | TRBV6-1 | - | CASSEAGGLNSPLHF | TGTGCCAGCAGTGAAGCGGGGGGTCTTAATTCACCCCTCCACTTT
- | TRBJ1-1 | TRBV7-7 | - | CASSSEVNTEAFF | TGTGCTAGCAGCTCAGAGGTGAACACTGAAGCTTTCTTT
few | TRBJ1-4 | TRBV19 | - | CASRDTRTATNEKLFF | TGTGCCAGTAGGGACACAAGGACAGCAACTAATGAAAAACTGTTTTTT
- | TRBJ1-1 | TRBV18 | TRBD1 | CASSPLGSGGNTEAFF | TGTGCCAGCTCACCCTTGGGGTCAGGGGGGAACACTGAAGCTTTCTTT
- | TRBJ2-3 | TRBV18 | TRBD2 | CASSTTPTSGRSGGGTDTQYF | TGTGCCAGCTCTACCACCCCCACTAGCGGGAGGTCCGGTGGGGGCACAGATACGCAGTATTTT
- | TRBJ2-5 | TRBV7-2 | TRBD1 | CASRPRDRGLETQYF | TGTGCCAGCAGGCCTCGGGACAGGGGATTAGAGACCCAGTACTTC
- | TRBJ1-6 | TRBV9 | - | CASSVGQNNSPLHF | TGTGCCAGCAGCGTAGGACAGAATAATTCACCCCTCCACTTT
- | TRBJ1-2 | TRBV19 | TRBD1 | CASSIGTGTGQIYGYTF | TGTGCCAGTAGTATAGGAACCGGGACAGGCCAGATCTATGGCTACACCTTC
many | TRBJ2-7 | TRBV7-9 | TRBD2 | CASSPGTSRDEQYF | TGTGCCAGCAGCCCTGGGACTAGCAGGGACGAGCAGTACTTC
- | TRBJ1-1 | TRBV28 | - | CAISRDGTEAFF | TGTGCCATTTCGAGGGATGGGACTGAAGCTTTCTTT
- | TRBJ2-2 | TRBV18 | TRBD1 | CASSPRQGDTGELFF | TGTGCCAGCTCACCAAGACAGGGGGACACCGGGGAGCTGTTTTTT
- | TRBJ1-1 | TRBV5-1 | - | CASSLAGLEITEAFF | TGCGCCAGCAGCTTGGCAGGGTTGGAGATCACTGAAGCTTTCTTT
- | TRBJ1-5 | TRBV28 | - | CASSLAGVRQPQHF | TGTGCCAGCAGTCTTGCAGGGGTGAGGCAGCCCCAGCATTTT
- | TRBJ2-7 | TRBV9 | - | CASSVGASYEQYF | TGTGCCAGCAGCGTAGGGGCCTCCTACGAGCAGTACTTC
- | TRBJ2-7 | TRBV5-4 | TRBD1 | CASSPGQDVTYEQYF | TGTGCCAGCAGCCCAGGACAGGACGTCACCTACGAGCAGTACTTC
few | TRBJ2-7 | TRBV29-1 | - | CSVEDSGIGIGYEQYF | TGCAGCGTTGAAGATTCGGGGATTGGGATAGGGTACGAGCAGTACTTC
few | TRBJ1-4 | TRBV19 | - | CASSGYGTNEKLFF | TGTGCCAGTAGTGGATACGGGACTAATGAAAAACTGTTTTTT
- | TRBJ2-5 | TRBV2 | TRBD2 | CASKRLAEETQYF | TGTGCCAGCAAGAGACTAGCGGAAGAGACCCAGTACTTC
- | TRBJ2-7 | TRBV25-1 | - | CASGGLSYEQYF | TGTGCCAGCGGGGGCCTCTCCTACGAGCAGTACTTC
- | TRBJ1-1 | TRBV7-6 | - | CASSSGGTMNTEAFF | TGTGCCAGCAGCTCCGGAGGCACAATGAACACTGAAGCTTTCTTT
once | TRBJ2-3 | TRBV13 | - | CASSPLDTQYF | TGTGCCAGCAGCCCCTTGGATACGCAGTATTTT
once | TRBJ2-7 | TRBV5-1 | - | CASTQNLGAYEQYF | TGCGCCAGCACCCAGAATCTGGGAGCCTACGAGCAGTACTTC
- | TRBJ1-1 | TRBV10-3 | TRBD1 | CATGGQGNTEAFF | TGTGCCACCGGGGGACAGGGGAACACTGAAGCTTTCTTT
- | TRBJ1-6 | TRBV28 | TRBD1 | CASSFGQGRSPLHF | TGTGCCAGCAGTTTTGGACAGGGGCGCTCACCCCTCCACTTT
- | TRBJ2-3 | TRBV5-1 | - | CASSFGQDTDTQYF | TGCGCCAGCAGCTTTGGTCAGGACACAGATACGCAGTATTTT
- | TRBJ2-7 | TRBV28 | TRBD1 | CASSRWGTGSSYEQYF | TGTGCCAGCAGCCGGTGGGGGACAGGGAGTAGCTACGAGCAGTACTTC
- | TRBJ1-5 | TRBV6-6 | - | CASTPQGPSNQPQHF | TGTGCCAGCACCCCACAGGGCCCCAGCAATCAGCCCCAGCATTTT
- | TRBJ1-6 | TRBV6-1 | - | CASSEVWGRNVGASPLHF | TGTGCCAGCAGTGAAGTGTGGGGTAGGAATGTAGGGGCTTCACCCCTCCACTTT
- | TRBJ2-1 | TRBV4-2 | - | CASSQAPDNEQFF | TGTGCCAGCAGCCAAGCGCCGGACAATGAGCAGTTCTTC
few | TRBJ1-5 | TRBV6-6 | - | CASSYQGVNQPQHF | TGTGCCAGCAGTTACCAAGGGGTCAATCAGCCCCAGCATTTT
- | TRBJ2-1 | TRBV5-6 | - | CASRQARGEQFF | TGTGCCAGCAGGCAGGCCCGCGGGGAGCAGTTCTTC
- | TRBJ2-7 | TRBV5-5 | TRBD1 | CASSPSGTGIDEQYF | TGTGCCAGCAGCCCCTCCGGGACAGGGATCGACGAGCAGTACTTC
- | TRBJ1-2 | TRBV9 | - | CASSVGQGGGYTF | TGTGCCAGCAGCGTAGGGCAGGGCGGTGGCTACACCTTC
- | TRBJ2-1 | TRBV7-8 | - | CASSSAIAGEGYYNEQFF | TGTGCCAGCAGCTCTGCGATAGCCGGGGAAGGCTACTACAATGAGCAGTTCTTC
- | TRBJ1-1 | TRBV25-1 | - | CASSEQGNKYTEAFF | TGTGCCAGCAGTGAGCAGGGTAATAAGTACACTGAAGCTTTCTTT